The subject of this entry is one T cell receptor beta chain. This sample was taken from a study of blood T cell repertoires in COVID-19. Study-wide context: The samples span acute and convalescent COVID-19 from the United States, Italy and Spain. In each case, the material was cDNA or gDNA derived from T cells, B-cell-depleted T cells, or PBMCs.

In the authors' workflow: How many nucleated cells were present was estimated from reference gene primer amplification. The table came from immunoSEQ multiplex PCR; TCRdb's copy has only in-frame clones and leaves some out. The D gene and trimming were derived from the DNA, and the V and J assignments and clone size from that table. The data show about 130,000 clones, with about four fifths seen just once and around 3% held by the top ten. The TCR was taken from a woman older than 75 with acute or convalescent COVID-19. The source material was peripheral blood.

DNA of the CDR3: TGTGCCAGCAGTGAGGAGGGACTACACCAAGAGACCCAGTACTTC. It yields the protein CASSEEGLHQETQYF. The V and J genes are TRBV2 and TRBJ2-5; 7 bases fit TRBD2. The CDR3 is 15 amino acids. Losses at the gene ends were 3 bases for V and 0 bases for J; bases not matched to a gene: 4. The germline gives CDR1 SNHLY, CDR2 FYNNEI.